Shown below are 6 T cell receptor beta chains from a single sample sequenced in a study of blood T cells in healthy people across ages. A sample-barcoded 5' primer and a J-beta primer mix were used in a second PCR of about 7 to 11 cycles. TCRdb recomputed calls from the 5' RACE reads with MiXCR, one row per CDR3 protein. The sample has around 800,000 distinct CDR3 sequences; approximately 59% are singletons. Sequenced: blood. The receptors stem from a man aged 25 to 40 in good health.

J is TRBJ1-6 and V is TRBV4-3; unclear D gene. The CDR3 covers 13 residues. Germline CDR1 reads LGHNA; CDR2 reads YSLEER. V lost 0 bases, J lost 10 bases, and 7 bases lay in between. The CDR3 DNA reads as TGCGCCAGCAGCCAAGAGCCAGACTCACCCCTCCACTTT. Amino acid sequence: CASSQEPDSPLHF.

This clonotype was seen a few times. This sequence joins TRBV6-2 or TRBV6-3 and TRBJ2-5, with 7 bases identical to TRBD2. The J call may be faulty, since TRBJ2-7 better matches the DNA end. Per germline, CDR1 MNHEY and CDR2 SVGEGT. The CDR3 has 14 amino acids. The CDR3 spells CASNLRGEVNEQYF. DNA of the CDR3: TGTGCCAGCAACCTACGGGGGGAAGTCAACGAGCAGTACTTC.

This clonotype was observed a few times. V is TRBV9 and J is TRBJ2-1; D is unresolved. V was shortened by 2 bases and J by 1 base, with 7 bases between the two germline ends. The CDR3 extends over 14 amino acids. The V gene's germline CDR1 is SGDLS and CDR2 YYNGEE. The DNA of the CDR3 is TGTGCCAGCAGCGTTAGGGTTTCCTACAATGAGCAGTTCTTC. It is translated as CASSVRVSYNEQFF. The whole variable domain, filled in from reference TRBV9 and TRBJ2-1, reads DSGVTQTPKHLITATGQRVTLRCSPRSGDLSVYWYQQSLDQGLQFLIQYYNGEERAKGNILERFSAQQFPDLHSELNLSSLELGDSALYFCASSVRVSYNEQFFGPGTRLTVL.

The CDR3 nucleotides are TGTGCCAGCAGTTTATCTAGCGGGGGGAGTGGCGAGCAGTACTTC. Translating it yields CASSLSSGGSGEQYF. This chain joins TRBV28 and TRBJ2-4; 11 bases agree with TRBD2. Matching the DNA end better, TRBJ2-7 makes the J call doubtful. CDR1 and CDR2 from the germline V gene are MDHEN and SYDVKM. CDR3 length: 15 amino acids.

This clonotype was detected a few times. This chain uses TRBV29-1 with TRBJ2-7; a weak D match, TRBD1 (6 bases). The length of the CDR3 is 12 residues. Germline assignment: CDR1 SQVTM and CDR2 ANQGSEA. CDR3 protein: CSFRGSTYEQYF. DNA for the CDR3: TGCAGTTTCAGGGGCAGTACCTACGAGCAGTACTTC.

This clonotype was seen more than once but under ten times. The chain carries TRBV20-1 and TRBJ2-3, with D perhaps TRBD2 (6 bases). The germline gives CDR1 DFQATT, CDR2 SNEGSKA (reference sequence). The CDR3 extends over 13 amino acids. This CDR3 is CSLGTAGIDTQYF. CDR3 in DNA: TGCAGCCTCGGGACCGCGGGGATCGATACGCAGTATTTT.